The rows below give T cell receptor beta chains drawn from one sample of a study of regulatory T cells in long-lasting Graves disease. TCRdb independently ran MiXCR on the multiplex PCR reads; one entry per CDR3 protein. The sample comprises a few hundred thousand distinct CDR3 sequences, about 17% of which are singletons, and around 23% rests with the top ten. The sample also formed part of further work on T cells in Graves' hyperthyroidism and ophthalmopathy.

The source material was peripheral blood mononuclear cells (PBMCs), sampled at new diagnosis, from a patient treated with antithyroid drugs. Receptor source: a woman in her late teens or twenties with Graves disease. Each CDR3 is given without its conserved first and last residue. The order of the fields is V gene, clone size, CDR3 protein. A row's size may be missing; if present it is once, few, many or a size class.

v_gene: TRBV29-1; abundance: many; CDR3aa: SVEPLGQGLNYEQY
v_gene: TRBV12-3/TRBV12-4; abundance: many; CDR3aa: ASNQRGDNEQF
v_gene: TRBV20-1; abundance: NA; CDR3aa: SAHPGTPTYEQY
v_gene: TRBV27; abundance: many; CDR3aa: ASSFGRRTYEQY
v_gene: TRBV30; abundance: few; CDR3aa: AWSARGGVGNQPQH
v_gene: TRBV19; abundance: few; CDR3aa: ASSATGTGITGELF
v_gene: TRBV5-4; abundance: NA; CDR3aa: ASSPVGRDSQGYT
v_gene: TRBV4-2; abundance: few; CDR3aa: ASSPQTGGNTEAF
v_gene: TRBV20-1; abundance: many; CDR3aa: SASLRGATDTQY
v_gene: TRBV6-1; abundance: NA; CDR3aa: ASRSSGNQGEQF
v_gene: TRBV2; abundance: many; CDR3aa: ASKPTGEGGYT
v_gene: TRBV2; abundance: many; CDR3aa: ASSGGQVQPQH
v_gene: TRBV28; abundance: many; CDR3aa: ASSFGVGGELF